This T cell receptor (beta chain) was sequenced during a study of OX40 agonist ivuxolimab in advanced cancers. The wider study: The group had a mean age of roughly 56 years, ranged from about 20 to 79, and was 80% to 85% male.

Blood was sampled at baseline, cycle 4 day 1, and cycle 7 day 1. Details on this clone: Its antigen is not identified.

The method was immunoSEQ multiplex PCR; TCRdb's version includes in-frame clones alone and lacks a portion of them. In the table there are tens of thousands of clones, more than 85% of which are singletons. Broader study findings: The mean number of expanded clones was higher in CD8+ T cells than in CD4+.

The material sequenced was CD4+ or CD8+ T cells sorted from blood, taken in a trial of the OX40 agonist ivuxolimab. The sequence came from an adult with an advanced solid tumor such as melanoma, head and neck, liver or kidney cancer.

The CDR3 coding sequence is TGCGCCAGCAGCTTGGGGACAGGGAGTGCAGATACGCAGTATTTT. Translating gives CASSLGTGSADTQYF. This chain joins TRBV5-1 and TRBJ2-3; TRBD1 agrees at 8 bases. The CDR3 has 15 residues. Per germline, CDR1 SGHRS and CDR2 YFSETQ. V was clipped by 0 bases and J by 4 bases; unmatched bases: 4.